Below are 20 T cell receptor beta chains sequenced from a single sample in a study of OX40 agonist ivuxolimab in advanced cancers. Profiled with immunoSEQ multiplex PCR; TCRdb holds only in-frame clones, not every one. Altogether 85,000 or so clones are present, around 85% being singletons, with the ten largest covering under 2%. The source was CD4+ or CD8+ T cells sorted from blood, collected in a trial of the OX40 agonist ivuxolimab. The receptors were gathered from an adult with an advanced solid tumor such as melanoma, head and neck, liver or kidney cancer.

The V and J genes are TRBV7-2 and TRBJ1-2; D may be TRBD1 (5 bases). Trimming took 3 bases from V and 2 from J, leaving 10 bases between them. CDR3 length equals 14 residues. Germline loops: CDR1 SGHTA, CDR2 FQGNSA. The CDR3, as DNA: TGTGCCAGCAGCTTGGGAAGACAGAACTATGGCTACACCTTC. Amino acid sequence: CASSLGRQNYGYTF.

The chain is built from TRBV30 and TRBJ2-3; D may be TRBD1 (5 bases). CDR1 GTSNPN and CDR2 SVGIG come from the germline V gene (reference sequence). The CDR3 is 14 amino acids. The V and J ends lost 6 bases and 0 bases respectively, with 13 bases between them. The CDR3 DNA sequence: TGTGCCTGCCGCGACAGCTTTAGCACAGATACGCAGTATTTT. Translating it yields CACRDSFSTDTQYF.

This clone was picked up a small number of times. The chain is built from TRBV7-8 and TRBJ1-5; tentative D call: TRBD1 (6 bases). Germline CDR1 and CDR2: SGHVS and FQNEAQ. V lost 1 base and J lost 3, with 16 bases in between. CDR3 length equals 17 residues. The CDR3 is CASSLDALTGFNQPQHF. CDR3 DNA sequence: TGTGCCAGCAGCTTAGACGCCCTAACAGGGTTCAATCAGCCCCAGCATTTT.

V gene TRBV12-2 combines with J gene TRBJ1-1. TRBV12-2 is given as a pseudogene. The CDR3 length is 14 residues. DNA of the CDR3: TGTGCAAGTCGCCCTCTGTCCCTTGACACTGAAGCTTTCTTT. It specifies CASRPLSLDTEAFF.

The CDR3 loop reads CASSRNSDDTEAFF. In DNA form, the CDR3 reads TGTGCCAGCTCACGAAACTCGGACGACACTGAAGCTTTCTTT. The V and J genes are TRBV18 and TRBJ1-1, with D hard to call. Germline V gives CDR1 KGHSH, CDR2 LQKENI. The CDR3 is 14 amino acids. The V end was cut by 4 bases, the J end by 3 bases, with 12 bases between. Combining the CDR3 with reference TRBV18 and TRBJ1-1 gives the whole variable domain NAGVMQNPRHLVRRRGQEARLRCSPMKGHSHVYWYRQLPEEGLKFMVYLQKENIIDESGMPKERFSAEFPKEGPSILRIQQVVRGDSAAYFCASSRNSDDTEAFFGQGTRLTVV.

This clone has only one observation. The chain uses TRBV2 and TRBJ1-1; D unclear. Trimming took off 6 bases at V and 1 base at J, with 3 bases between the two ends. The CDR3 is 11 amino acids. Germline V gene sequence: CDR1 SNHLY, CDR2 FYNNEI. The CDR3 here is CASRSNTEAFF. CDR3 bases: TGTGCCAGCAGGTCGAACACTGAAGCTTTCTTT.

The J gene is TRBJ1-5, the V gene TRBV6-5; TRBD1 is a possible D gene (6 bases). CDR3 length: 15 amino acids. Germline CDR1 reads MNHEY; CDR2 reads SVGAGI. Trimming stripped 2 bases from V and 4 bases from J, with 12 bases between. CDR3 sequence reads: CASSYTGTENQPQHF. The DNA of the CDR3 is TGTGCCAGCAGTTACACAGGGACCGAGAATCAGCCCCAGCATTTT.

The chain employs TRBV6-4 and TRBJ2-1, with D uncertain. The CDR3 covers 13 residues. The V end lost 4 bases, the J end lost 5 bases, and 9 bases lay between the germline ends. Per germline, CDR1 MRHNA and CDR2 SNTAGT. The CDR3 nucleotides are TGTGCCAGCAGTGTTGACGGAGACAATGAGCAGTTCTTC. It translates to CASSVDGDNEQFF.

The V call is TRBV19, the J call TRBJ2-7; TRBD2 might be the D (6 bases). Germline V gene data show CDR1 as LNHDA and CDR2 as SQIVND (reference sequence). CDR3 size: 16 residues. V was cut by 5 bases and J by 3 bases, with 20 bases left in between. The CDR3 bases are TGTGCCAGTAGTGCGACACTAGCCCGAACCCTCTACGAGCAGTACTTC. It codes for CASSATLARTLYEQYF.

The V and J genes are TRBV4-2 and TRBJ1-5; D ambiguous. There are 14 residues in the CDR3. V dropped 3 bases and J dropped 4 bases, with 10 bases sitting between them. Germline V lookup: CDR1 LGHNA, CDR2 YNFKEQ. CDR3 protein: CASSQDDNNQPQHF. DNA for the CDR3: TGTGCCAGCAGCCAGGACGACAATAATCAGCCCCAGCATTTT.

The rearrangement links TRBV6-5 to TRBJ1-4; D not certain. This CDR3 has 16 residues. V dropped 2 bases and J dropped 2 bases, with 12 bases sitting between them. Germline lookup yields CDR1 MNHEY and CDR2 SVGAGI. The DNA for the CDR3 is TGTGCCAGCAGTTACAACCCGGAAACCACTAATGAAAAACTGTTTTTT. It specifies CASSYNPETTNEKLFF.

The chain recombines TRBV6-5 with TRBJ1-1; D possibly corresponds to TRBD1 (5 bases). The V gene's germline CDR1 is MNHEY and CDR2 SVGAGI. The ends were cut back, 6 bases at V and 5 bases at J, with 19 bases in the middle. The CDR3 runs 15 residues. This CDR3 reads CASSQGAPRGTEAFF. The CDR3 region has the DNA TGTGCCAGCAGCCAAGGGGCCCCACGAGGGACTGAAGCTTTCTTT.

Notes on this clone: The sample holds other DNA sequences that translate to the same CDR3. The gene calls are TRBV7-2 and TRBJ2-3; D gene ambiguous. Between the trimmed V and J ends, which lost 1 base and 0 bases, there was a span of 2 bases. In germline, CDR1 is SGHTA, CDR2 FQGNSA. CDR3 size: 13 residues. The CDR3 sequence: CASSLVSTDTQYF. The CDR3 bases are TGTGCCAGCAGCTTAGTAAGCACAGATACGCAGTATTTT. The full variable domain, rest sourced from reference TRBV7-2 and TRBJ2-3, is GAGVSQSPSNKVTEKGKDVELRCDPISGHTALYWYRQSLGQGLEFLIYFQGNSAPDKSGLPSDRFSAERTGGSVSTLTIQRTQQEDSAVYLCASSLVSTDTQYFGPGTRLTVL.

The sample holds one count of this clone. This chain joins TRBV5-6 and TRBJ1-4, with D uncertain. Trimming pared 4 bases from V and 6 bases from J, leaving 7 bases between. The CDR3 sequence is 12 residues long. Looked up from germline, CDR1 is SGHDT and CDR2 is YYEEEE. CDR3 in amino acids: CASSRPDEKLFF. For the CDR3, the DNA is TGTGCCAGCAGCCGTCCGGATGAAAAACTGTTTTTT.

This chain links TRBV28 with TRBJ2-1; 8 positions match TRBD2. Looked up from germline, CDR1 is MDHEN and CDR2 is SYDVKM. With 4 bases clipped from V and 7 bases from J, the junction kept 9 bases outside the gene matches. The CDR3 runs 15 residues. The CDR3 is CASSSLTGGRNEQFF. CDR3 coding DNA: TGTGCCAGCAGTTCCCTTACGGGGGGGAGAAATGAGCAGTTCTTC. Full variable domain (missing parts from reference TRBV28 and TRBJ2-1): DVKVTQSSRYLVKRTGEKVFLECVQDMDHENMFWYRQDPGLGLRLIYFSYDVKMKEKGDIPEGYSVSREKKERFSLILESASTNQTSMYLCASSSLTGGRNEQFFGPGTRLTVL.

This rearrangement joins TRBV10-3 to TRBJ2-5; the D is unclear. Deletions cut 7 bases from V and 1 base from J, with 10 bases between. Per the germline V gene, CDR1 is ENHRY and CDR2 is SYGVKD. The CDR3 extends over 13 amino acids. The CDR3 DNA follows: TGTGCCATCAAGGTCGACACCCAAGAGACCCAGTACTTC. This translates into CAIKVDTQETQYF.

There are a few counts of this clone. This chain connects TRBV2 to TRBJ2-7, with 11 nucleotides matching TRBD1. CDR1 is SNHLY, CDR2 FYNNEI, per germline. The trim removed 4 bases at V and 7 bases at J, leaving 12 bases unmatched. The length of the CDR3 is 16 residues. CDR3 sequence reads: CASSAWDRGFSVEQYF. CDR3 coding DNA: TGTGCCAGCAGTGCCTGGGACAGGGGGTTCTCGGTGGAGCAGTACTTC.

This chain connects TRBV11-2 to TRBJ2-5; D remains unclear. The CDR3 contains 12 residues. The germline CDR1 and CDR2 sequences are SGHAT and FQNNGV. V was trimmed by 0 bases and J by 5 bases, leaving 4 bases between them. CDR3 DNA: TGTGCCAGCAGCTTAGATTCCGAGACCCAGTACTTC. Its translation: CASSLDSETQYF. Based on the CDR3 plus reference TRBV11-2 and TRBJ2-5, the full variable domain is EAGVAQSPRYKIIEKRQSVAFWCNPISGHATLYWYQQILGQGPKLLIQFQNNGVVDDSQLPKDRFSAERLKGVDSTLKIQPAKLEDSAVYLCASSLDSETQYFGPGTRLLVL.

This clone occurred once. The CDR3 sequence is CASTPSGQNYGYTF. CDR3 bases: TGTGCCAGTACTCCCTCGGGGCAGAACTATGGCTACACCTTC. This chain joins TRBV19 and TRBJ1-2, with D possibly matching TRBD1 (5 bases). This CDR3 has 14 residues. Germline CDR1 is LNHDA and CDR2 is SQIVND (reference sequence). V was cut by 7 bases and J by 2 bases, with 14 bases left in between.

This clone turned up a few times. The V call is TRBV7-9, the J call TRBJ1-5; D perhaps matches TRBD1 (5 bases). The CDR3 is made up of 16 amino acids. V lost 1 base to trimming and J lost 2 bases, with 12 bases between them. The V gene's germline CDR1 is SEHNR and CDR2 FQNEAQ (reference sequence). This CDR3 reads CASSLGRGGGNQPQHF. The CDR3 DNA follows: TGTGCCAGCAGCTTAGGACGGGGAGGGGGCAATCAGCCCCAGCATTTT.